The present T cell receptor (beta chain) was sequenced within a study of CD8+CD57+ T cells in acquired aplastic anemia. Study details: The mean DNA yield obtained from sorted CD4+ and CD8+ cells came to 3.2 ug.

This clonotype was counted ten times or more. Using genomic DNA as the template, TCR beta VDJ and CDR3 profiling was carried out. Via MiXCR, TCRdb re-called the reads, giving one row per CDR3 protein. The sample yields roughly 86,000 distinct CDR3 sequences, 40% to 50% seen once. This sequence was found in a human donor in good health, serving as a control. The material sequenced was sorted CD4+, CD8+, or CD8+CD57+ T cells (not recorded which) from PBMCs.

The CDR3 sequence: CASSEDWSGTQYF. CDR3 nucleotide sequence: TGTGCCAGCAGTGAGGACTGGTCGGGGACCCAGTACTTC. The chain carries TRBV6-1 and TRBJ2-5, with D possibly matching TRBD2 (5 bases). The germline gives CDR1 MNHNS, CDR2 SASEGT. V dropped 3 bases and J dropped 7 bases, with 12 bases sitting between them. This CDR3 has 13 amino acids.